This T cell receptor beta chain was retrieved from a study of PD-L1 blockade in urothelial cancer. Overall study: Intravenous atezolizumab, 1,200 mg every 3 weeks, was begun by patients in the mid-2010s.

Repertoires were generated with immunoSEQ multiplex PCR, while TCRdb's copy carries only in-frame clones and drops some. The sample has 33,000 or so clones, about 80% seen once. The specimen comprised PBMCs, sampled around atezolizumab (anti-PD-L1) treatment. This sequence was found in a man between 65 and 79 years old with urothelial cancer.

The CDR3 protein is CASSVGSGGKTYNEQFF. The CDR3 nucleotides are TGTGCCAGCAGCGTGGGTAGCGGGGGGAAGACCTACAATGAGCAGTTCTTC. The chain employs TRBV9 and TRBJ2-1, with 10 bases identical to TRBD2. The CDR3 is made up of 17 amino acids. V lost 2 bases, J lost 2 bases, and 7 bases stayed unmatched. Looked up from germline, CDR1 is SGDLS and CDR2 is YYNGEE. Filled out from reference TRBV9 and TRBJ2-1, the complete variable domain reads DSGVTQTPKHLITATGQRVTLRCSPRSGDLSVYWYQQSLDQGLQFLIQYYNGEERAKGNILERFSAQQFPDLHSELNLSSLELGDSALYFCASSVGSGGKTYNEQFFGPGTRLTVL.